Listed below are T cell receptor beta chains from one sample, sequenced in a study of T cells in Graves' hyperthyroidism and ophthalmopathy. TCRdb reprocessed the multiplex PCR reads via MiXCR and lists one record per CDR3 protein. The data show over 250,000 distinct CDR3 sequences, about 25% seen once. What was sequenced was blood. The receptors shown here come from a man between 35 and 55 years old with Graves' hyperthyroidism that later progressed to Graves' ophthalmopathy. The CDR3 runs from the conserved cysteine through the conserved F or W. D genes are given only for firm matches. For some rows the clone size is stated as once, few or many, or as a class when expanded; others skip it.

size	D	V	J	DNA	CDR3
NA	NA	TRBV6-2/TRBV6-3	TRBJ1-2	TGTGCCAGCATCGGTTCGGTTGGAGACCCTGGCTACACCTTC	CASIGSVGDPGYTF
many	TRBD1	TRBV29-1	TRBJ2-7	TGCAGCGTTAGGGGACAGGGGGCTTCCTACGAGCAGTACTTC	CSVRGQGASYEQYF
few	TRBD1	TRBV12-3/TRBV12-4	TRBJ2-5	TGTGCCAGCAGCCGTGACCGGGACAGGGCCCAAGAGACCCAGTACTTC	CASSRDRDRAQETQYF
many	TRBD2	TRBV30	TRBJ2-3	TGTGCCTGGAGTGTACGGTCTAGCGGGAGGGCCGGTGATACGCAGTATTTT	CAWSVRSSGRAGDTQYF
many	TRBD1	TRBV7-9	TRBJ2-5	TGTGCCAGCAGCCTACCTCGGGACAGCCAAGAGACCCAGTACTTC	CASSLPRDSQETQYF
NA	NA	TRBV28	TRBJ2-7	TGTGCCAGCAGTCAAGGACTTTACGAGCAGTACTTC	CASSQGLYEQYF
NA	NA	TRBV20-1	TRBJ2-5	TGCAGTGCTCAAAAACAGCCGGGGTCAGCACAAGAGACCCAGTACTTC	CSAQKQPGSAQETQYF
many	NA	TRBV12-3/TRBV12-4	TRBJ1-1	TGTGCCAGCAGCCTACGGGACACTAACACTGAAGCTTTCTTT	CASSLRDTNTEAFF
many	NA	TRBV9	TRBJ2-2	TGTGCCAGCACTTATCCGCCGGGGCCGAACCCTACCAACACCGGGGAGCTGTTTTTT	CASTYPPGPNPTNTGELFF
many	TRBD2	TRBV20-1	TRBJ2-7	TGCAGTGCTAGAGATTTCACTAGCGGAGACTACGAGCAGTACTTC	CSARDFTSGDYEQYF
many	TRBD1	TRBV12-3/TRBV12-4	TRBJ1-2	TGTGCCAGCAGCCGGGACAGGGGATTCTATGGCTACACCTTC	CASSRDRGFYGYTF
many	NA	TRBV30	TRBJ1-2	TGTGCCTGGACGCACAGAATGTATGGCTACACCTTC	CAWTHRMYGYTF
few	NA	TRBV28	TRBJ2-3	TGTGCCAGCAGTGTACTCACAGGAACAGATACGCAGTATTTT	CASSVLTGTDTQYF
many	TRBD2	TRBV27	TRBJ2-7	TGTGCCAGCAGTTCCCGACTAGCGGGAGCTTGGGCCTACGAGCAGTACTTC	CASSSRLAGAWAYEQYF
many	NA	TRBV25-1	TRBJ1-2	TGTGCCAGCAGTGGAACCGGGCCTAACTATGGCTACACCTTC	CASSGTGPNYGYTF
NA	NA	TRBV6-1	TRBJ2-4	TGTGCCAGCAAACGAGGGGAAGTGGGGGGATTAGCCAAAAACATTCAGTACTTC	CASKRGEVGGLAKNIQYF
many	TRBD1	TRBV24-1	TRBJ1-1	TGTGCCGCCAGTGGGACAGGGCGGAGCACTGAAGCTTTCTTT	CAASGTGRSTEAFF
many	NA	TRBV12-3/TRBV12-4	TRBJ1-1	TGTGCCAGCAGGCCAGACAGTCCTGAGGGTTTCTTT	CASRPDSPEGFF
NA	NA	TRBV20-1	TRBJ1-1	TGCAGTGCTAGAGATTGGCCCGTGGTTATAGCTTTCTTT	CSARDWPVVIAFF
many	TRBD1	TRBV25-1	TRBJ1-2	TGTGCCAGCAACCAGGGGGACCATGGCTACACCTTC	CASNQGDHGYTF
many	NA	TRBV24-1	TRBJ2-7	TGTGCCACCAGTAACCAGGGCAGGAGCTCCTACGAGCAGTACTTC	CATSNQGRSSYEQYF
many	TRBD1	TRBV12-3/TRBV12-4	TRBJ1-6	TGTGCCAGCTCCGTGACAGGGCCCAATAATTCACCCCTCCACTTT	CASSVTGPNNSPLHF
many	TRBD1	TRBV15	TRBJ1-6	TGTGCCACCAGCAGTGCCTTTGGACAGGGGTTTAATTCACCCCTCCACTTT	CATSSAFGQGFNSPLHF
many	NA	TRBV11-2	TRBJ1-2	TGTGCCAGCAGGGACAGCGTCTATGGCTACACCTTC	CASRDSVYGYTF
many	NA	TRBV2	TRBJ2-2	TGTGCCAGCAGTTCGACTAGACACACCGGGGAGCTGTTTTTT	CASSSTRHTGELFF
many	NA	TRBV3-1	TRBJ1-1	TGTGCCAGCAGCCACCCCCCCCGGGGGCACACTGAAGCTTTCTTT	CASSHPPRGHTEAFF
NA	NA	TRBV6-5	TRBJ1-1	TGTGCCAGCAGTTACGTGGAGGGAGAAGCTTTCTTT	CASSYVEGEAFF
many	TRBD1	TRBV5-1	TRBJ2-2	TGCGCCAGCAGCTCAGACAGGGTTGACACGTCCGGGGAGCTGTTTTTT	CASSSDRVDTSGELFF
many	NA	TRBV20-1	TRBJ2-7	TGCAGTGCGAGGGGCGACCCTCCCTACGAGCAGTACTTC	CSARGDPPYEQYF
NA	NA	TRBV28	TRBJ2-5	TGTGCCAGCAATGGTGGGGCCCACCCAAATAAAGAGACCCAGTACTTC	CASNGGAHPNKETQYF
many	TRBD1	TRBV6-1	TRBJ2-7	TGTGCCAGCAGTCCGGACCGGGACAGGAACTACGAGCAGTACTTC	CASSPDRDRNYEQYF
many	TRBD2	TRBV7-9	TRBJ2-7	TGTGCCAGCAGCTTCGTTAGTGGGGGGACTAGCGGGAGGGCCAGGGACGAGCAGTACTTC	CASSFVSGGTSGRARDEQYF
few	NA	TRBV2	TRBJ2-2	TGTGCCAGCAGTGGTAGGATTAGGAGCACCGGGGAGCTGTTTTTT	CASSGRIRSTGELFF
many	NA	TRBV20-1	TRBJ1-6	TGCAGTGCTAGTTCGGGCGGAGATAATTCACCCCTCCACTTT	CSASSGGDNSPLHF
many	TRBD1	TRBV7-8	TRBJ1-1	TGTGCCAGCAGCTCCCGGACAGGGAAGGCTGAAGCTTTCTTT	CASSSRTGKAEAFF
many	NA	TRBV7-2	TRBJ1-5	TGTGCCAGCAGCCGAATGAATCAGCCCCAGCATTTT	CASSRMNQPQHF
many	NA	TRBV9	TRBJ1-5	TGTGCCAGCGGGGGAGGGCGACGGCCCCAGCATTTT	CASGGGRRPQHF